These 3 T cell receptor beta chains came from one sample sequenced in a study of cytomegalovirus exposure and HLA in healthy donors. The PCR employed 60 Vbeta primers together with 13 Jbeta primers. Measured with immunoSEQ multiplex PCR; TCRdb has only the in-frame clones, and not every one. This table holds about 180,000 clones, roughly three quarters found once. Sequenced sample: PBMCs. The receptors were gathered from a woman under 40 in good health and CMV-seropositive.

The gene calls are TRBV18 and TRBJ2-3; 9 bases align to TRBD2. V shed 2 bases, J shed 6 bases, and the junction held 6 bases outside the gene matches. Per germline, CDR1 KGHSH and CDR2 LQKENI. This CDR3 spans 15 amino acids. The chain's CDR3 is CASSPGGGATDTQYF. In DNA, the CDR3 is TGTGCCAGCTCACCAGGCGGGGGGGCGACCGATACGCAGTATTTT.

This sequence joins TRBV11-2 and TRBJ2-7, with 10 nucleotides matching TRBD2. With 0 bases clipped from V and 2 bases from J, the junction kept 4 bases outside the gene matches. From germline, CDR1 is SGHAT and CDR2 FQNNGV. There are 16 residues in the CDR3. In DNA, the CDR3 is TGTGCCAGCAGCTTAGATCTCCTAGCGGGGGCCTACGAGCAGTACTTC. Protein product: CASSLDLLAGAYEQYF.

In this sample, this clone turned up a few times. This chain links TRBV7-2 with TRBJ2-3, with 9 bases that match TRBD2. V lost 3 bases to trimming and J lost 5 bases; unmatched junction nucleotides: 6. CDR1 SGHTA and CDR2 FQGNSA come from the germline V gene. This CDR3 has 15 amino acids. In DNA, the CDR3 is TGTGCCAGCAGCTTCAGACTAGCGGCGGAAGATACGCAGTATTTT. As protein: CASSFRLAAEDTQYF.